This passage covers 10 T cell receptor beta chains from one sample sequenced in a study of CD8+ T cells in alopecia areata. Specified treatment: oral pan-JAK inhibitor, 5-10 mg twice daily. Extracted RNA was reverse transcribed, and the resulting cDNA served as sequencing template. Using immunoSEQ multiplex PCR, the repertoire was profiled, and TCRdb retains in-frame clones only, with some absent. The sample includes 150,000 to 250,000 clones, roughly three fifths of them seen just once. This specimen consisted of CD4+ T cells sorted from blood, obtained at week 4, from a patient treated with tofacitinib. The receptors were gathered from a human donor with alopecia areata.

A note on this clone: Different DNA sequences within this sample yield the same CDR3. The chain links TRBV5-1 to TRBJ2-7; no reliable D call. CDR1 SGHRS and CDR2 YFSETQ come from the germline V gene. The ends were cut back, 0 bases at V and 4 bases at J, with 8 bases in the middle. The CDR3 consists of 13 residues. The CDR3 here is CASSLEGLYEQYF. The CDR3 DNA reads TGCGCCAGCAGCTTGGAAGGGTTATACGAGCAGTACTTC.

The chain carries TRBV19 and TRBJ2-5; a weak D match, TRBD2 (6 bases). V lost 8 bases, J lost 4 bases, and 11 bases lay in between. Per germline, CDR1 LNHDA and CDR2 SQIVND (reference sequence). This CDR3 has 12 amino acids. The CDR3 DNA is TGTGCCAGTGGCCGGGGGTTAGAGACCCAGTACTTC. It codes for CASGRGLETQYF.

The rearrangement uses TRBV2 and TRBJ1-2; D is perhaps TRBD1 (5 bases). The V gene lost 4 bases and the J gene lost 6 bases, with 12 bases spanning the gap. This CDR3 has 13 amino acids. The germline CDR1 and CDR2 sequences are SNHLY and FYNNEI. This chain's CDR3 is CASSVQGGDGYTF. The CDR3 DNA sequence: TGTGCCAGCAGTGTTCAGGGCGGGGATGGCTACACCTTC.

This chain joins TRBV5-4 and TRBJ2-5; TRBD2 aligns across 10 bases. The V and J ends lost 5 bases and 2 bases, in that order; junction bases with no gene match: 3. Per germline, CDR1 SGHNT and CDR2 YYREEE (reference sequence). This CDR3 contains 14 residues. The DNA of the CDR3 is TGTGCCAGCAGACGAGCGGGGGGGCAAGAGACCCAGTACTTC. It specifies CASRRAGGQETQYF.

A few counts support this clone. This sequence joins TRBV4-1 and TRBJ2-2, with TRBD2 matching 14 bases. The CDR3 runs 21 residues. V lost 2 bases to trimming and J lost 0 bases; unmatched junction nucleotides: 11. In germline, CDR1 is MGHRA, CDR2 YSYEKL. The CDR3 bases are TGCGCCAGCAGCCAAAGAGTGGTGACTAGCGGGGGGGCGACGAACACCGGGGAGCTGTTTTTT. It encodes CASSQRVVTSGGATNTGELFF.

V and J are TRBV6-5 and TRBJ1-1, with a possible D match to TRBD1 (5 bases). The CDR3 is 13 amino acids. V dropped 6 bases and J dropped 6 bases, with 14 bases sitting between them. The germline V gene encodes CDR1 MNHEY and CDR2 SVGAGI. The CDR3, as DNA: TGTGCCAGCAGAACGGGGGGAAACCCTGAAGCTTTCTTT. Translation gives CASRTGGNPEAFF.

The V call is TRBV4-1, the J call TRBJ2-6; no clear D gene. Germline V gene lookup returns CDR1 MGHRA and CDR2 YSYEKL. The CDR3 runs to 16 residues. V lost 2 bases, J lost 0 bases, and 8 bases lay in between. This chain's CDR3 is CASSQPLVSGANVLTF. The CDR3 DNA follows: TGCGCCAGCAGCCAACCACTCGTCTCTGGGGCCAACGTCCTGACTTTC.

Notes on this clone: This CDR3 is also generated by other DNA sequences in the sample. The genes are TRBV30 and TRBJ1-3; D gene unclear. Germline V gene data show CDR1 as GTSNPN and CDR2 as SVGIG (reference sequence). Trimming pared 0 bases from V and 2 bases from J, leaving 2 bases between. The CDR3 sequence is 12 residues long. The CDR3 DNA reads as TGTGCCTGGAGTGTGGCTGGAAACACCATATATTTT. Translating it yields CAWSVAGNTIYF.

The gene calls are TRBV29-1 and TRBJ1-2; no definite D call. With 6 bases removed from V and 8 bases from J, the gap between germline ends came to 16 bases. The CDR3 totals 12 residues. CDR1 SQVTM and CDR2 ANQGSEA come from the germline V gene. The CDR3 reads CSVVEGFGGYTF. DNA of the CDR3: TGCAGCGTCGTTGAGGGATTCGGGGGCTACACCTTC.

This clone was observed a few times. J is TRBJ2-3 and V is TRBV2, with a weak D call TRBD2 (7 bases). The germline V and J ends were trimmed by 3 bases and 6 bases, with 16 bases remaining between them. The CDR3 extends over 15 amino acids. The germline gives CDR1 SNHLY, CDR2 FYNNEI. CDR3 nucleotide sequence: TGTGCCAGCAGTGACCGGGGGGCCACCACGGATACGCAGTATTTT. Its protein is CASSDRGATTDTQYF. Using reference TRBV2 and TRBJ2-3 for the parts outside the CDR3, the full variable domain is EPEVTQTPSHQVTQMGQEVILRCVPISNHLYFYWYRQILGQKVEFLVSFYNNEISEKSEIFDDQFSVERPDGSNFTLKIRSTKLEDSAMYFCASSDRGATTDTQYFGPGTRLTVL.